This T cell receptor (beta chain) was sequenced during a study of CD8 T cells in Susac syndrome. Study-level points and caveats: It was acknowledged in the study that the number of individuals who were included in its TCR sequencing and HLA analysis was relatively small.

From blood CD8+ and CD4+ T cells, TCR beta sequences were generated. The RNA input was about 0.45 to 1 ug, and it was reverse transcribed with random hexamers. Across 54 Vbeta and 13 Jbeta, TCR beta CDR3 was amplified with immunoSEQ multiplex PCR. TCRdb ran MiXCR on the immunoSEQ multiplex PCR reads and lists one entry per CDR3 protein. In the table there are some 300,000 distinct CDR3 sequences, over 75% of which are singletons. Concerning this clonotype: As yet, its antigen is unknown.

The TCR comes from a human donor with multiple sclerosis. Sequenced material: CD8+ T cells from PBMCs.

The CDR3 sequence: CASSGAGGPPSTDTQYF. CDR3 in DNA: TGTGCCAGCAGCGGTGCGGGGGGACCACCTAGCACAGATACGCAGTATTTT. The J gene is TRBJ2-3, the V gene TRBV9; 8 bases map to TRBD2. The J segment lost 0 bases and the V segment lost 3 bases, leaving 9 bases of the junction unmatched. The CDR3 runs 17 residues. CDR1 and CDR2 from the germline V gene are SGDLS and YYNGEE. Filled out from reference TRBV9 and TRBJ2-3, the complete variable domain reads DSGVTQTPKHLITATGQRVTLRCSPRSGDLSVYWYQQSLDQGLQFLIQYYNGEERAKGNILERFSAQQFPDLHSELNLSSLELGDSALYFCASSGAGGPPSTDTQYFGPGTRLTVL.